These T cell receptor beta chains were read from a single sample in a study of Graves' ophthalmopathy and Graves' hyperthyroidism. TCRdb reprocessed the multiplex PCR reads via MiXCR and lists one record per CDR3 protein. The table records about 740,000 distinct CDR3 sequences, roughly two fifths of them present only once. Sequences were obtained from peripheral blood. These receptors originate from an adult man with Graves' ophthalmopathy. Each CDR3 is given with its conserved first and last residue. The D gene is left open where the match is weak. Some rows mark clone size as missing; the rest say once, few, many or name a class of expanded clone.

length	D	V	J	size	DNA	CDR3
13	TRBD1	TRBV6-6	TRBJ1-1	few	TGTGCCAGCAGATCCGGACAGGCCACTGAAGCTTTCTTT	CASRSGQATEAFF
14	TRBD2	TRBV24-1	TRBJ2-7	.	TGTGCCAGCAGCTCCCGGACTAGCTACAATGAGCAGTACTTC	CASSSRTSYNEQYF
16	.	TRBV7-9	TRBJ2-2	few	TGTGCCAGCAGCGGAACGGGATTTCCGAACACCGGGGAGCTGTTTTTT	CASSGTGFPNTGELFF
17	.	TRBV7-2	TRBJ2-7	few	TGTGCCAGCAGCCAAGATCTAGGAGTCAGAGGTGGCTACGAGCAGTACTTC	CASSQDLGVRGGYEQYF
16	TRBD1	TRBV24-1	TRBJ1-5	.	TGTGCCACCAGTGCTGACACCGACAGGGGGCGTCAGCCCCAGCATTTT	CATSADTDRGRQPQHF
14	TRBD1	TRBV9	TRBJ1-3	few	TGTGCCAGCAGCGACGCCGGGACAGTAAGCACCATATATTTT	CASSDAGTVSTIYF
19	.	TRBV25-1	TRBJ2-7	.	TGTGCCAGCAGTTCCCAACCCTGGACCGGGACACGAGGCTCCTACGAGCAGTACTTC	CASSSQPWTGTRGSYEQYF
14	.	TRBV9	TRBJ1-2	.	TGTGCCAGCAGCGTAGATACAGGCCAGGGTGGCTACACCTTC	CASSVDTGQGGYTF
15	.	TRBV5-5	TRBJ1-6	once	TGTGCCAGCAGCTTGGCCGAAGCAGTTGGTTCACCCCTCCACTTT	CASSLAEAVGSPLHF
14	.	TRBV29-1	TRBJ2-7	many	TGCAGCGCCGCAGGACAGAGGTATCCCTACGAGCAGTACTTC	CSAAGQRYPYEQYF
14	.	TRBV20-1	TRBJ1-2	once	TGCAGTGCTAGAGAGAGGAGGGGGGACTATGGCTACACCTTC	CSARERRGDYGYTF
15	.	TRBV25-1	TRBJ1-3	.	TGTGCCAGCAGCCAAGACAGGCACTCTGGAAACACCATATATTTT	CASSQDRHSGNTIYF
12	TRBD2	TRBV25-1	TRBJ2-7	.	TGTGCTAGAGTTGCGGGAGGACGGGAGCAGTACTTC	CARVAGGREQYF
15	.	TRBV28	TRBJ1-1	few	TGTGCCAGCAGCCAAGAGTCCATCCCTATAGGGGAAGCTTTCTTT	CASSQESIPIGEAFF